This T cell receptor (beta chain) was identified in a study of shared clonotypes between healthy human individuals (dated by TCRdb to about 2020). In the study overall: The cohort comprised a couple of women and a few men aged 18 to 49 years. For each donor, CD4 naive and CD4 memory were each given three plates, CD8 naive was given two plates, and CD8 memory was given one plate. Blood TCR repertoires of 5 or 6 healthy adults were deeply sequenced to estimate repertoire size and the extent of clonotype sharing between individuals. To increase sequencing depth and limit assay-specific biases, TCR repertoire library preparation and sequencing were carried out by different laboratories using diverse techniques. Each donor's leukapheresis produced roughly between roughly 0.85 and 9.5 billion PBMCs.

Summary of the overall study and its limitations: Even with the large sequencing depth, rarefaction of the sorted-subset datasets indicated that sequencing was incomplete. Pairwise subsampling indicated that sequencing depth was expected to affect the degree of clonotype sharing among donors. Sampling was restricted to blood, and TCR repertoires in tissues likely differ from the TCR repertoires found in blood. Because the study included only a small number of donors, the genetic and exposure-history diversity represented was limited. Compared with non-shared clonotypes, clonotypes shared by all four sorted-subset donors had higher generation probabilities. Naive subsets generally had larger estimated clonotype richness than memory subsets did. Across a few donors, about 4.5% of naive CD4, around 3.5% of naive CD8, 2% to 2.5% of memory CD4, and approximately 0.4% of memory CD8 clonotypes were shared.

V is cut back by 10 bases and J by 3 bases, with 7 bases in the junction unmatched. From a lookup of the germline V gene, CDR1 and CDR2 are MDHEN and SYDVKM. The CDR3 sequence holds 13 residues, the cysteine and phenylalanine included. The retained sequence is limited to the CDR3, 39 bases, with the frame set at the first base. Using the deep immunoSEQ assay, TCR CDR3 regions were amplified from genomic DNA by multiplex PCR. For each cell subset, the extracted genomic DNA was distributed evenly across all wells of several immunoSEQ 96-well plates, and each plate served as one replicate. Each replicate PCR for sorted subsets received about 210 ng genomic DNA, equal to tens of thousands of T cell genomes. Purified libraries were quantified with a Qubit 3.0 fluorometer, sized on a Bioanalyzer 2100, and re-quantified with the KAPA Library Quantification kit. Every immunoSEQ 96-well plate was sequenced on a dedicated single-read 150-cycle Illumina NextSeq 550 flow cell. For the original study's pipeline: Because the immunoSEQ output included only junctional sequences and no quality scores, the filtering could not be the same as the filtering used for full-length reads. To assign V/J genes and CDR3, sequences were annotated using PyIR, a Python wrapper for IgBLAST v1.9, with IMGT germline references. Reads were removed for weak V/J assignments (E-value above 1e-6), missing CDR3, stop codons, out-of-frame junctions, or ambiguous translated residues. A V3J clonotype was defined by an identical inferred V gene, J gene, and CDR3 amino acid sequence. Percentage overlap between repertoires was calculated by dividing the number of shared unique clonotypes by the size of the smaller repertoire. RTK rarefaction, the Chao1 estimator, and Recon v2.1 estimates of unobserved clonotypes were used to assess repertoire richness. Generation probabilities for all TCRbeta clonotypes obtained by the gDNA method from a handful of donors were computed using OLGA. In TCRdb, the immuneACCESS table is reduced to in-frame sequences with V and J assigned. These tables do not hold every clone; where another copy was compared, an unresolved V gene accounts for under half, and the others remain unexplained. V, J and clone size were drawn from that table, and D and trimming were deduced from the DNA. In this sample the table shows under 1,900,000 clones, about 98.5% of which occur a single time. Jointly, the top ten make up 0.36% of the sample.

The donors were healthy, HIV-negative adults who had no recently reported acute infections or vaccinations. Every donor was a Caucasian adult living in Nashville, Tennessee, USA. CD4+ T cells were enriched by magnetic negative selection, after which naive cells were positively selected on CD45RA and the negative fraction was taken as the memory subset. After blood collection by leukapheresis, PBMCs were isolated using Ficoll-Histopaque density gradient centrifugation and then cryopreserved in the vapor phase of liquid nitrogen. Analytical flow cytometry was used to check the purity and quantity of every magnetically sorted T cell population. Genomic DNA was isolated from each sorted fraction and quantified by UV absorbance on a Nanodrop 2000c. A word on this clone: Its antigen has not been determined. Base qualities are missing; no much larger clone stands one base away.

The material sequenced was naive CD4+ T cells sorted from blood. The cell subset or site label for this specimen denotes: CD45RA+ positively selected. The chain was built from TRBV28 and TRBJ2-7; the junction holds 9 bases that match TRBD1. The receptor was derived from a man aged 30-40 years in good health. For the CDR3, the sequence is CATLQGALYEQYF. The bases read TGTGCCACTTTACAGGGGGCCCTCTACGAGCAGTACTTC.